This TCR beta chain was identified in a study of OX40 agonist ivuxolimab in advanced cancers. Study-wide context: Patients were dosed intravenously with ivuxolimab at 0.01 to 10 mg/kg every 2 weeks. General study results and limits: In CD8+ T cells, expanded clones were on average more numerous than in CD4+.

The assay was immunoSEQ multiplex PCR, and TCRdb's table has in-frame clones only and misses some. The sample has 52,000 or so clones; 85% to 95% are singletons. Deletions cut 5 bases from V and 4 bases from J, with 15 bases between. The CDR3 runs to 15 residues. CDR1 SGHVS and CDR2 FNYEAQ come from the germline V gene. For this clone: Its antigen is as yet unknown.

This sequence joins TRBV7-6 and TRBJ1-5, with D uncertain. The sequencing used CD4+ or CD8+ T cells sorted from blood, collected in a trial of the OX40 agonist ivuxolimab. The source is an adult with an advanced solid tumor such as melanoma, head and neck, liver or kidney cancer. The CDR3 sequence is CASSVGPAVNQPQHF. CDR3 DNA sequence: TGTGCCAGCAGCGTAGGACCGGCGGTTAATCAGCCCCAGCATTTT.